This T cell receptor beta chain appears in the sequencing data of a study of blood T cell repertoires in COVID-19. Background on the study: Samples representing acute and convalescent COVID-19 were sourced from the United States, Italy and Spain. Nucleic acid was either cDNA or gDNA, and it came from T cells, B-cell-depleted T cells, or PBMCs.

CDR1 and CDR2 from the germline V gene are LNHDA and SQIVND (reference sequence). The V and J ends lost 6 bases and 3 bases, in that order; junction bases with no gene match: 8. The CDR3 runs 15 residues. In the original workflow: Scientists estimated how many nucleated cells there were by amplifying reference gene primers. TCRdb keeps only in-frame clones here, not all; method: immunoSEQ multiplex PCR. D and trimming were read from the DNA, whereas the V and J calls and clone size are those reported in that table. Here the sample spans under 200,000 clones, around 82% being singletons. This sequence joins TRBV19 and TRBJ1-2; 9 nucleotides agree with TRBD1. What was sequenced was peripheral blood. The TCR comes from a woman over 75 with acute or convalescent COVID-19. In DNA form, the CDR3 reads TGTGCCAGTAGACCCCAGACAGGGGGTGACTATGGCTACACCTTC. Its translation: CASRPQTGGDYGYTF.